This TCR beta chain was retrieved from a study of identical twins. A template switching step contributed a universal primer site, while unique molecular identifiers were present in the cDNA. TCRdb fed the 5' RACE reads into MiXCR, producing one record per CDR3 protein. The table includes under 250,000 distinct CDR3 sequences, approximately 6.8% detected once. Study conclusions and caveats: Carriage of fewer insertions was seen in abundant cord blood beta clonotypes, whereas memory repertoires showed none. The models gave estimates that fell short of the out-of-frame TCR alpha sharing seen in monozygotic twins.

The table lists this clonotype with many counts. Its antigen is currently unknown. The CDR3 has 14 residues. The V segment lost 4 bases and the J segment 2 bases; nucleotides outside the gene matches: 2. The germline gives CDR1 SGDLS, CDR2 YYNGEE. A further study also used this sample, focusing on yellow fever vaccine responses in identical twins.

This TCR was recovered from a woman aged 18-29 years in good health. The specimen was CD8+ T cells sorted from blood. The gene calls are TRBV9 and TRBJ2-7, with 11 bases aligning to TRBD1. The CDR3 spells CASSPGQGAYEQYF. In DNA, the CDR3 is TGTGCCAGCAGCCCGGGACAGGGGGCCTACGAGCAGTACTTC.